This TCR beta chain was recovered during a study of cytotoxic CD8 clonotypes in ibrutinib-treated CLL. In the study overall: By median about 69 months, approximately twelve had progressed and roughly 15 stayed remitted; responses had been 2 complete and some 24 partial.

Profiling relied on immunoSEQ multiplex PCR, and the TCRdb table lists in-frame clones only, not all of them. The sample has 130,000 or so clones, roughly 80% seen once. CDR1 is SGHTA, CDR2 FQGNSA, per germline. CDR3 size: 15 residues. V was shortened by 5 bases and J by 0 bases, with 8 bases between the two germline ends. The specimen comprised PBMCs, sampled after 24 months of ibrutinib treatment. The chain recombines TRBV7-2 with TRBJ2-6; D uncertain. The receptor comes from a human donor with chronic lymphocytic leukemia. CDR3: CASSRDNSGANVLTF. As DNA, the CDR3 is TGTGCCAGCAGCCGAGATAACTCTGGGGCCAACGTCCTGACTTTC.